This T cell receptor (beta chain) was sequenced during a study of shared T cell receptors in the human thymus. This clone was seen more than once but under ten times. Trimming cost V 5 bases and J 15 bases, with 32 bases left between them. The CDR3 totals 17 residues. Germline V CDR1 and CDR2: MDHEN, SYDVKM. Profiling relied on immunoSEQ multiplex PCR, and the TCRdb table lists in-frame clones only, not all of them. The data hold approximately 660,000 clones, with roughly 88% observed a single time. These data are also associated with another study on human thymus T cells. That investigation notes: Corrective surgery for congenital heart defects was being performed on the healthy Finnish infants who served as donors. Thymus pieces cut out during corrective heart surgery were the tissue that was used. Both thymic and peripheral blood repertoires showed apparently biased V and J usage. The related literature has documented a marked overlap of thymic repertoires among unrelated individuals.

The sequence was collected from a boy under two years old with a congenital heart defect. The sequencing sample was made of thymocytes. The chain joins TRBV28 to TRBJ2-1; TRBD1 is a possible D gene (8 bases). CDR3 region: CASSPTRDRRTRGERFF. CDR3 in DNA: TGTGCCAGCAGTCCAACCCGGGACAGGAGGACTAGAGGGGAGAGGTTCTTC. Full variable domain (rest looked up from reference TRBV28 and TRBJ2-1): DVKVTQSSRYLVKRTGEKVFLECVQDMDHENMFWYRQDPGLGLRLIYFSYDVKMKEKGDIPEGYSVSREKKERFSLILESASTNQTSMYLCASSPTRDRRTRGERFFGPGTRLTVL.